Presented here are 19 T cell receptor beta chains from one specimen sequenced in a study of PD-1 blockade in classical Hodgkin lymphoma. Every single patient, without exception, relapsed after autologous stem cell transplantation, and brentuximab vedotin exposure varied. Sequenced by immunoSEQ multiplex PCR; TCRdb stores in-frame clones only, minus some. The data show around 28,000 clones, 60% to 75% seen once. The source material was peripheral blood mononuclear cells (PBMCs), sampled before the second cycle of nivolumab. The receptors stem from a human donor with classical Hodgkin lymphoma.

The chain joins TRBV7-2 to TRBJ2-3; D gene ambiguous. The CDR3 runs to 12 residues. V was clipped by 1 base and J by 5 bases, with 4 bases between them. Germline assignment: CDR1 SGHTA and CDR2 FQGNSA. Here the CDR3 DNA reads TGTGCCAGCAGCTTAGTTGTAGATACGCAGTATTTT. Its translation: CASSLVVDTQYF.

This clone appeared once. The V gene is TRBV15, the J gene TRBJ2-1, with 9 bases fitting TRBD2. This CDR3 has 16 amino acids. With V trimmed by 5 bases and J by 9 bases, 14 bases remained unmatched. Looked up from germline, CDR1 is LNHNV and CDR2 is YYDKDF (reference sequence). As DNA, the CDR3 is TGTGCCACCAGCGTCTACGCCGGGACTAGCCGGGGTGAGCAGTTCTTC. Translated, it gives CATSVYAGTSRGEQFF.

Here the CDR3 DNA reads TGCGCCAGCACCCTAGATTGGTGGCAGGGTCATAACTATGGCTACACCTTC. As protein: CASTLDWWQGHNYGYTF. The genes are TRBV4-1 and TRBJ1-2; a possible D gene is TRBD1 (5 bases). The length of the CDR3 is 17 residues. The V end lost 7 bases, the J end lost 1 base, and 22 bases lay between the germline ends. CDR1 and CDR2 (germline): MGHRA, YSYEKL.

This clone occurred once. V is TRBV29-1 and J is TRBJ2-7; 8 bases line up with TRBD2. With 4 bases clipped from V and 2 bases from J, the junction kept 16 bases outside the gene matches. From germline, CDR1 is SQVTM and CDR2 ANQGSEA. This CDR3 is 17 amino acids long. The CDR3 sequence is CSVAGGVFRGSTYEQYF. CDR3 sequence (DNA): TGCAGCGTTGCGGGGGGGGTATTTCGCGGGAGCACCTACGAGCAGTACTTC.

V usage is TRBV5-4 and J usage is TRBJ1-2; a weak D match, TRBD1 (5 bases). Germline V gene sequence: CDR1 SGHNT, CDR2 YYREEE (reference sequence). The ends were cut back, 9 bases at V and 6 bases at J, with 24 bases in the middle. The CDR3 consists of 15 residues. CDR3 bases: TGTGCCACAGCCGGAAGGGGAATTCGGGCGGATGGCTACACCTTC. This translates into CATAGRGIRADGYTF. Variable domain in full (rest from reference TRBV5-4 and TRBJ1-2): ETGVTQSPTHLIKTRGQQVTLRCSSQSGHNTVSWYQQALGQGPQFIFQYYREEENGRGNFPPRFSGLQFPNYSSELNVNALELDDSALYLCATAGRGIRADGYTFGSGTRLTVV.

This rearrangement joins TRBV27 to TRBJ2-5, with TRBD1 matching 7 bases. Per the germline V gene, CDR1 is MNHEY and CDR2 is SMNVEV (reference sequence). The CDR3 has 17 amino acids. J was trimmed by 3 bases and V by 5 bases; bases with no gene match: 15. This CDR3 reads CASSLRGGARTKETQYF. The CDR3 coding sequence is TGTGCCAGCAGTCTACGAGGGGGCGCAAGGACAAAAGAGACCCAGTACTTC.

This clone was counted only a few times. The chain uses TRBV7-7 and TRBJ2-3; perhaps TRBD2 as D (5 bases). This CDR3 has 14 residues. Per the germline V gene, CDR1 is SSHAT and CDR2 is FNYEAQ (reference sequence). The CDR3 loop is CAGRRRSSTDTQYF. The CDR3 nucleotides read TGTGCTGGACGAAGGAGGTCTAGCACAGATACGCAGTATTTT. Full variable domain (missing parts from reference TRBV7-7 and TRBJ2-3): GAGVSQSPRYKVTKRGQDVTLRCDPISSHATLYWYQQALGQGPEFLTYFNYEAQPDKSGLPSDRFSAERPEGSISTLTIQRTEQRDSAMYRCAGRRRSSTDTQYFGPGTRLTVL.

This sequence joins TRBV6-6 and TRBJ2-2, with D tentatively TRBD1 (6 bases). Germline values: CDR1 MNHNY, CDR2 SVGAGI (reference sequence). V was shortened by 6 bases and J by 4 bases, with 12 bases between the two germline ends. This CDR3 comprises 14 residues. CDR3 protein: CASRRDTSTGELFF. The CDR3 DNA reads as TGTGCCAGCAGACGGGACACTAGCACCGGGGAGCTGTTTTTT.

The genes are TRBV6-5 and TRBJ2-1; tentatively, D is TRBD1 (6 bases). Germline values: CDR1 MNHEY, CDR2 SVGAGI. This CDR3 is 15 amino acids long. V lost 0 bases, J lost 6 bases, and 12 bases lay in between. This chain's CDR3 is CASSYSSQGGNEQFF. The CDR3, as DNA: TGTGCCAGCAGTTACTCGAGCCAAGGGGGCAATGAGCAGTTCTTC.

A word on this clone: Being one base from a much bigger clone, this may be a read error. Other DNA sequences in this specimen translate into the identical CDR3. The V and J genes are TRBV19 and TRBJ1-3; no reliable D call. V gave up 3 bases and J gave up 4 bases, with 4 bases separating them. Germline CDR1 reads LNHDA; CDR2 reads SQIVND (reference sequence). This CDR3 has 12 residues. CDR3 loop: CASSIIGNTIYF. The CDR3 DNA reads TGTGCCAGTAGTATTATCGGAAACACCATATATTTT.

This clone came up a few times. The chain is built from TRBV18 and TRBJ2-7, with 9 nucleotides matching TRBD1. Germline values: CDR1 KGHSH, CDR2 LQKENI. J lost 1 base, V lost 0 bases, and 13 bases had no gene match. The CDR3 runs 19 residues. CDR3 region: CASSPPIQQGQGGSYEQYF. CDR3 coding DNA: TGTGCCAGCTCACCACCGATACAACAGGGACAGGGTGGTTCCTACGAGCAGTACTTC. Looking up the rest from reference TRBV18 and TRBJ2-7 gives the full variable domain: NAGVMQNPRHLVRRRGQEARLRCSPMKGHSHVYWYRQLPEEGLKFMVYLQKENIIDESGMPKERFSAEFPKEGPSILRIQQVVRGDSAAYFCASSPPIQQGQGGSYEQYFGPGTRLTVT.

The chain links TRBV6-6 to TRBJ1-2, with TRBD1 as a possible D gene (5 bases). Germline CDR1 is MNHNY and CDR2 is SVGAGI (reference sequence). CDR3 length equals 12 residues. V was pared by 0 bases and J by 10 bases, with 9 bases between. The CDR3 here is CASSYSPGDYTF. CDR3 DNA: TGTGCCAGCAGTTACTCACCGGGGGACTACACCTTC.

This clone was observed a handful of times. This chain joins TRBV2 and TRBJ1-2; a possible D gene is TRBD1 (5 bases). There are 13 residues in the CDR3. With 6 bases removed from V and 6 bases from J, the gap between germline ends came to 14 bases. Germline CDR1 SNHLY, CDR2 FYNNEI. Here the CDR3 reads CASSTGSGDGYTF. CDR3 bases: TGTGCCAGCAGCACAGGATCTGGGGATGGCTACACCTTC.

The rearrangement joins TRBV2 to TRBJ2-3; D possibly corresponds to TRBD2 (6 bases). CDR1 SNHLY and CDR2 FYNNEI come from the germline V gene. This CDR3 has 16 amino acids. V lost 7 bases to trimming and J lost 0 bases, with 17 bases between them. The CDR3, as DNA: TGTGCCAGCACCCCTCCGGGAGTTGCTAGCACAGATACGCAGTATTTT. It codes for CASTPPGVASTDTQYF.

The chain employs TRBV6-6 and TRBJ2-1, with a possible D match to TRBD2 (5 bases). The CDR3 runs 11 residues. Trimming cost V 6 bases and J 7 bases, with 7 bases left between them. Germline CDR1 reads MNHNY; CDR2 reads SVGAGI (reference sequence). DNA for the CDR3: TGTGCCAGCAGGACGGGGAATGAGCAGTTCTTC. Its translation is CASRTGNEQFF.

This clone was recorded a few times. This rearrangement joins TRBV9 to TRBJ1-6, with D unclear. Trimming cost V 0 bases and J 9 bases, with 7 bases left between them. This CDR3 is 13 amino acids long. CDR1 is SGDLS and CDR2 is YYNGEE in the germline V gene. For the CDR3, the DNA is TGTGCCAGCAGCGTAGAGGTGGCTTCACCCCTCCACTTT. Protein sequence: CASSVEVASPLHF.

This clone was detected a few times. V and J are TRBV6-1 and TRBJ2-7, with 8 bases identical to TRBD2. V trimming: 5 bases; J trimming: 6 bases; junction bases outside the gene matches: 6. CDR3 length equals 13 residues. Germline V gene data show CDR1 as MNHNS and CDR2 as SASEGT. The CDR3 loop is CASSHSGIGEQYF. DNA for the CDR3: TGTGCCAGCAGTCATAGCGGGATCGGCGAGCAGTACTTC.

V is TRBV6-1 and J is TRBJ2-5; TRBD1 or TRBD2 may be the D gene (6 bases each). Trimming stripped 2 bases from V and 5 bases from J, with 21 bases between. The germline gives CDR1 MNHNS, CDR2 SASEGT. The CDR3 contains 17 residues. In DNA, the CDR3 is TGTGCCAGCAGTGAAACGTTTGAGACTAGGGGGAGGGAGACCCAGTACTTC. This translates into CASSETFETRGRETQYF.

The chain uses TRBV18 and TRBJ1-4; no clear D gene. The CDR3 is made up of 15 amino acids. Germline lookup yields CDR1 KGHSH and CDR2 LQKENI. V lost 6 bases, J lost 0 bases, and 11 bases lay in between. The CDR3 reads CASSIDGATNEKLFF. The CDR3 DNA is TGTGCCAGCTCCATCGACGGTGCAACTAATGAAAAACTGTTTTTT.